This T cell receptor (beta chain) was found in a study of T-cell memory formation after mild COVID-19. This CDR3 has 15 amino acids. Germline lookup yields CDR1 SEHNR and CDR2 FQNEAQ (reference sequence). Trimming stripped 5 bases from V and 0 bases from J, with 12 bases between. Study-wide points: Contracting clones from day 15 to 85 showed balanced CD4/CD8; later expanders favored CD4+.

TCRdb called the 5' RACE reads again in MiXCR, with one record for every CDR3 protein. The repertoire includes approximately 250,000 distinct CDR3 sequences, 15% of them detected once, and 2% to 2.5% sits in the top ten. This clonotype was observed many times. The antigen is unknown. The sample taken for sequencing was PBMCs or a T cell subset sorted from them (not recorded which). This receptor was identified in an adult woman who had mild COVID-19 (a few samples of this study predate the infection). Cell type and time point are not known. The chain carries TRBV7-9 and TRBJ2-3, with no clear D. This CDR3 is CASSGRQVSTDTQYF. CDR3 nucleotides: TGTGCCAGCAGCGGCCGTCAGGTTAGCACAGATACGCAGTATTTT.